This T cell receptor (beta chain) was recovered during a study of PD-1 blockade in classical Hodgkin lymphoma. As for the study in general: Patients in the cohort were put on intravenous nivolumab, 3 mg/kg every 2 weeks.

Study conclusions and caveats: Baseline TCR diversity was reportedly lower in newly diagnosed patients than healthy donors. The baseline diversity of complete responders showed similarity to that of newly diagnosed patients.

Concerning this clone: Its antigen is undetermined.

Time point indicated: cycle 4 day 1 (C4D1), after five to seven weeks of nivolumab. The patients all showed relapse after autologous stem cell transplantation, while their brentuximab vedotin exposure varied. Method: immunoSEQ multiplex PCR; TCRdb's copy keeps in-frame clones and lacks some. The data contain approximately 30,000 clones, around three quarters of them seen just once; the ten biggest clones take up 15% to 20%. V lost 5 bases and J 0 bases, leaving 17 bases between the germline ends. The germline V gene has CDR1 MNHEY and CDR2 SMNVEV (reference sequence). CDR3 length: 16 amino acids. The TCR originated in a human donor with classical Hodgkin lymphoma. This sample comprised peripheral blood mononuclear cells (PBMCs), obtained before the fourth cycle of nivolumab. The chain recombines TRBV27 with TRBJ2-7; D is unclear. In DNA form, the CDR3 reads TGTGCCAGCAGTCCCCGCCCACCCTCGAGCTCCTACGAGCAGTACTTC. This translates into CASSPRPPSSSYEQYF.